This T cell receptor beta chain was recovered during a study of blood T cells in healthy people across ages. Whole-study findings and limits: Among long-lived donors, naive CD4+ cells were more numerous and diversity higher than in aged donors.

About this clonotype: Antigen unknown.

Germline V gives CDR1 LGHNT, CDR2 FRNRAP. There are 12 residues in the CDR3. Alongside a J-beta primer mix, a sample-barcoded 5' primer served in a second PCR lasting 7 to 11 cycles. Through a template-switch adaptor with 12 random nucleotides, each cDNA molecule received a tag. TCRdb redid the calling of the 5' RACE reads with MiXCR, one entry per CDR3 protein. Counted here are about 1.6 million distinct CDR3 sequences, around 35% occurring once; the ten biggest clones make up approximately 11%. The study recruited healthy Caucasian donors from Russia who were aged about 6 to 90. Researchers collected 9.5 to 10 milliliters of peripheral blood from every single donor.

The chain carries TRBV12-5 and TRBJ2-7; unclear D gene. Matching the DNA end better, TRBJ2-5 makes the J call doubtful. Specimen: blood. This TCR was sampled from a woman aged 30 to 39 in good health. The CDR3 region has the DNA TGTGCTAGTGGTTTGGGCGCCGAGACCCAGTACTTC. Protein product: CASGLGAETQYF.